These 25 T cell receptor beta chains were all obtained from the same sample, sequenced in a study of cytomegalovirus exposure and HLA in healthy donors. PCR was performed using 60 Vbeta and 13 Jbeta primers. TCRdb keeps only in-frame clones here, not all; method: immunoSEQ multiplex PCR. The sample gives about 140,000 clones, approximately 80% of which show up once; around 2.5% is in the top ten. Source material: PBMCs. These receptors were obtained from a man aged 50-59 years in good health and CMV-seronegative.

The table lists this clone with a count of one. The chain couples TRBV5-1 to TRBJ1-1; D might be TRBD1 (5 bases). CDR3 length: 14 amino acids. From germline, CDR1 is SGHRS and CDR2 YFSETQ. V was cut by 4 bases and J by 0 bases, with 10 bases left in between. Here the CDR3 reads CASSPDRMNTEAFF. The CDR3 region has the DNA TGCGCCAGCAGCCCCGACAGAATGAACACTGAAGCTTTCTTT. The whole variable domain, filled in from reference TRBV5-1 and TRBJ1-1, reads KAGVTQTPRYLIKTRGQQVTLSCSPISGHRSVSWYQQTPGQGLQFLFEYFSETQRNKGNFPGRFSGRQFSNSRSEMNVSTLELGDSALYLCASSPDRMNTEAFFGQGTRLTVV.

This chain connects TRBV12-5 to TRBJ2-5; 9 bases are a match to TRBD1. The trim removed 4 bases at V and 5 bases at J, leaving 11 bases unmatched. The CDR3 is 16 residues long. The V gene's germline CDR1 is LGHNT and CDR2 FRNRAP. The CDR3 DNA reads as TGTGCTAGTGGTTCCCCCCGGACAGGGGCGGATGAGACCCAGTACTTC. Amino acid sequence: CASGSPRTGADETQYF. Together with reference TRBV12-5 and TRBJ2-5, the CDR3 gives the full variable domain: DARVTQTPRHKVTEMGQEVTMRCQPILGHNTVFWYRQTMMQGLELLAYFRNRAPLDDSGMPKDRFSAEMPDATLATLKIQPSEPRDSAVYFCASGSPRTGADETQYFGPGTRLLVL.

V gene TRBV5-1 combines with J gene TRBJ2-7; possibly TRBD1 for D (6 bases). Germline loops: CDR1 SGHRS, CDR2 YFSETQ. This CDR3 has 14 residues. Trimming took 0 bases from V and 3 from J, leaving 10 bases between them. CDR3 nucleotide sequence: TGCGCCAGCAGCTTGGTCGGACAGCGCTACGAGCAGTACTTC. This translates into CASSLVGQRYEQYF.

The chain has TRBV15 and TRBJ2-1; tentatively, D is TRBD2 (5 bases). Per germline, CDR1 LNHNV and CDR2 YYDKDF (reference sequence). V was trimmed by 9 bases and J by 12 bases, leaving 18 bases between them. The CDR3 has 12 amino acids. The CDR3 DNA reads as TGTGCCACGGCAGGCGAGGGTAATATGCAGTTCTTC. It translates to CATAGEGNMQFF.

The J gene is TRBJ2-3, the V gene TRBV28; D remains unclear. Trimming shortened V by 5 bases and J by 2 bases, and 11 bases separated the two germline ends. CDR1 MDHEN and CDR2 SYDVKM come from the germline V gene. The CDR3 totals 14 residues. The CDR3 nucleotides are TGTGCCAGCAGTCCCTCCTCCCCCACAGATACGCAGTATTTT. Translated: CASSPSSPTDTQYF.

On this clone: The sample carries other DNA sequences with the same CDR3. This chain connects TRBV9 to TRBJ2-7; D might be TRBD1 (5 bases). Germline V CDR1 and CDR2: SGDLS, YYNGEE. V was clipped by 0 bases and J by 2 bases, with 12 bases between them. This CDR3 comprises 15 residues. The CDR3 reads CASSVATALAYEQYF. CDR3 DNA sequence: TGTGCCAGCAGCGTAGCGACAGCTCTTGCCTACGAGCAGTACTTC.

V and J are TRBV7-9 and TRBJ2-5, with D perhaps matching TRBD2 (6 bases). The V end lost 1 base, the J end lost 5 bases, and 11 bases lay between the germline ends. Germline V gives CDR1 SEHNR, CDR2 FQNEAQ (reference sequence). The CDR3 loop spans 14 amino acids. This chain's CDR3 is CASSLVASVETQYF. CDR3 sequence (DNA): TGTGCCAGCAGCTTAGTAGCTAGCGTGGAGACCCAGTACTTC. Drawing the rest from reference TRBV7-9 and TRBJ2-5, the complete variable domain is DTGVSQNPRHKITKRGQNVTFRCDPISEHNRLYWYRQTLGQGPEFLTYFQNEAQLEKSRLLSDRFSAERPKGSFSTLEIQRTEQGDSAMYLCASSLVASVETQYFGPGTRLLVL.

V is TRBV2 and J is TRBJ2-5; 13 bases match TRBD2. Germline-derived CDR1 and CDR2 are SNHLY and FYNNEI. The CDR3 is 16 amino acids. Unmatched junction bases numbered 5, after V lost 5 bases and J lost 2 bases. CDR3 sequence (DNA): TGTGCCAGCAGTCAACTAGCGGGGGGGCCTCAAGAGACCCAGTACTTC. Amino acid sequence: CASSQLAGGPQETQYF.

The V gene is TRBV6-1, the J gene TRBJ1-2; D remains unclear. The germline V gene has CDR1 MNHNS and CDR2 SASEGT. The CDR3 has 15 amino acids. With 3 bases removed from V and 0 bases from J, the gap between germline ends came to 11 bases. This CDR3 reads CASSDQVHTNYGYTF. The CDR3 nucleotides read TGTGCCAGCAGTGATCAGGTCCATACTAACTATGGCTACACCTTC.

This clone was seen once. V gene TRBV7-3 combines with J gene TRBJ2-5; D perhaps matches TRBD2 (5 bases). Trimming removed 5 bases from V and 1 base from J, with 11 bases in between. This CDR3 is built from 14 residues. Germline CDR1 reads SGHTA; CDR2 reads FQGTGA. The CDR3: CASSPTGIQETQYF. The CDR3 coding sequence is TGTGCCAGCAGCCCAACCGGGATCCAAGAGACCCAGTACTTC.

The gene calls are TRBV30 and TRBJ2-7, with D perhaps matching TRBD1 (5 bases). The CDR3 sequence is 12 residues long. Germline CDR1 is GTSNPN and CDR2 is SVGIG (reference sequence). V lost 5 bases, J lost 0 bases, and 8 bases lay in between. Here the CDR3 DNA reads TGTGCCTGGCGGCAGGGCTCCTACGAGCAGTACTTC. Translating gives CAWRQGSYEQYF.

This clone was counted a single time. The chain combines TRBV5-1 with TRBJ1-1, with D hard to call. V lost 7 bases and J lost 7, with 17 bases in between. CDR1 and CDR2 from the germline V gene are SGHRS and YFSETQ. The CDR3 consists of 13 residues. Written as DNA, the CDR3 is TGCGCCAGCCGCCCCGGTCTGTTTAATGAAGCTTTCTTT. It translates to CASRPGLFNEAFF.

V and J are TRBV9 and TRBJ2-7; D unclear. Germline CDR1 SGDLS, CDR2 YYNGEE. The CDR3 spans 14 residues. Trimming removed 0 bases at V and 2 bases at J, with 9 bases between. In DNA form, the CDR3 reads TGTGCCAGCAGCGTAGGCAGGCCTCCCTACGAGCAGTACTTC. Its protein is CASSVGRPPYEQYF.

Only a few counts were recorded for this clone. This chain's CDR3 is CASSPPGSNRGREKLFF. CDR3 DNA sequence: TGTGCCAGTAGTCCCCCAGGAAGTAACAGGGGGCGTGAAAAACTGTTTTTT. The genes are TRBV19 and TRBJ1-4; 9 positions match TRBD1. V was pared by 5 bases and J by 7 bases, with 14 bases of the junction left unmatched. Per the germline V gene, CDR1 is LNHDA and CDR2 is SQIVND (reference sequence). The CDR3 runs 17 residues.

The rearrangement joins TRBV30 to TRBJ2-2; D is perhaps TRBD1 (8 bases). The CDR3 has 14 residues. Germline assignment: CDR1 GTSNPN and CDR2 SVGIG (reference sequence). With 1 base removed from V and 6 bases from J, the gap between germline ends came to 12 bases. The CDR3 nucleotides read TGTGCCTGGAGTGGGACAGGGAGGGCCGGGGAGCTGTTTTTT. It yields the protein CAWSGTGRAGELFF.

There are a few counts of this clone. V and J are TRBV18 and TRBJ1-6, with 9 positions matching TRBD1. Germline trimming cut 6 bases from V and 12 bases from J; bases unmatched to any gene: 6. Germline V gene sequence: CDR1 KGHSH, CDR2 LQKENI. This CDR3 is built from 13 residues. CDR3 DNA sequence: TGTGCCAGCTCGCGACAGGGGGGGGGACCCCTCCACTTT. Its translation is CASSRQGGGPLHF.

This clone was counted a few times. The rearrangement joins TRBV6-6 to TRBJ1-1; D is perhaps TRBD1 (5 bases). This CDR3 is 15 amino acids long. The ends were cut back, 5 bases at V and 3 bases at J, with 16 bases in the middle. In germline, CDR1 is MNHNY, CDR2 SVGAGI (reference sequence). The DNA for the CDR3 is TGTGCCAGCAGTGGAATCAGGGAGGGTGACACTGAAGCTTTCTTT. The encoded protein is CASSGIREGDTEAFF.

The V gene is TRBV10-2, the J gene TRBJ2-3, with D possibly matching TRBD1 (5 bases). Trimming removed 2 bases from V and 6 bases from J, with 9 bases in between. The CDR3 runs 13 residues. The germline gives CDR1 WSHSY, CDR2 SAAADI. CDR3 protein: CASSERGPDTQYF. CDR3 DNA sequence: TGCGCCAGCAGTGAGAGGGGTCCCGATACGCAGTATTTT.

CDR3 DNA: TGTGCCAGCAGCTCCACAGGGGGATATGGCTACACCTTC. The encoded protein is CASSSTGGYGYTF. The chain joins TRBV13 to TRBJ1-2, with TRBD1 matching 8 bases. Germline trimming cut 4 bases from V and 5 bases from J; bases unmatched to any gene: 3. CDR3 size: 13 residues. CDR1 PRHDT and CDR2 FYEKMQ come from the germline V gene (reference sequence).

The chain uses TRBV9 and TRBJ2-5; perhaps TRBD2 as D (5 bases). The germline gives CDR1 SGDLS, CDR2 YYNGEE. This CDR3 is built from 13 residues. Trimming took off 0 bases at V and 7 bases at J, with 10 bases between the two ends. CDR3 in DNA: TGTGCCAGCAGCGTAGATGGTGCGGGGACCCAGTACTTC. This encodes CASSVDGAGTQYF.

This rearrangement joins TRBV19 to TRBJ1-3; TRBD1 aligns across 7 bases. The junction had 13 bases not matched to a gene; V was cut back by 10 bases and J by 4 bases. The germline gives CDR1 LNHDA, CDR2 SQIVND (reference sequence). This CDR3 has 15 amino acids. This CDR3 is CATARQGGSGNTIYF. The CDR3 nucleotides read TGTGCCACCGCTCGACAGGGAGGTTCCGGAAACACCATATATTTT.

The V gene is TRBV6-1, the J gene TRBJ1-1; the D gene is possibly TRBD1 (6 bases). The CDR3 totals 14 residues. Germline CDR1 MNHNS, CDR2 SASEGT. Trimming left V 3 bases short and J 7 bases short, with 15 bases between. The CDR3 DNA sequence: TGTGCCAGCAGTGATCCCCTTGGGACATTTGAAGCTTTCTTT. It yields the protein CASSDPLGTFEAFF.

The chain is built from TRBV11-1 and TRBJ2-1; 8 bases match TRBD2. The V and J ends lost 2 bases and 5 bases, in that order; junction bases with no gene match: 5. The germline gives CDR1 SGHAT, CDR2 FQDESV (reference sequence). This CDR3 is built from 15 residues. The CDR3 here is CASSLWSGGDNEQFF. CDR3 in DNA: TGTGCCAGCAGCTTATGGAGCGGGGGTGACAATGAGCAGTTCTTC.

The chain is built from TRBV11-3 and TRBJ2-1; D uncertain. The CDR3 consists of 16 residues. Trimming removed 4 bases at V and 8 bases at J, with 21 bases between. From germline, CDR1 is SGHNT and CDR2 YENEEA. The CDR3 sequence: CASSWSTKTIWDEQFF. The CDR3 coding sequence is TGTGCCAGCAGCTGGAGCACTAAGACGATTTGGGATGAGCAGTTCTTC.

This sequence joins TRBV6-6 and TRBJ2-3; D possibly corresponds to TRBD1 (6 bases). This CDR3 is 15 amino acids long. V lost 0 bases and J lost 2, with 9 bases in between. Germline CDR1 and CDR2: MNHNY and SVGAGI (reference sequence). The DNA of the CDR3 is TGTGCCAGCAGTTACTCCCGGGACACCACAGATACGCAGTATTTT. Amino acid sequence: CASSYSRDTTDTQYF.